This is a list of T cell receptor beta chains from one sample in a study of blood T cells in healthy people across ages. TCRdb re-called the 5' RACE reads through MiXCR, storing one row per CDR3 protein. This table holds approximately 290,000 distinct CDR3 sequences, 25% to 30% found once. Specimen: blood. Every receptor here comes from a woman aged 70-85 years in good health. Each CDR3 is given with its conserved first and last residue.

v_call: TRBV2
cdr3_aa: CASRERTSGEQFF

v_call: TRBV20-1
cdr3_aa: CSARVVSSYEQYF

v_call: TRBV20-1
cdr3_aa: CSTREAANYGYTF

v_call: TRBV12-3/TRBV12-4
cdr3_aa: CASSLRGEAFF

v_call: TRBV9
cdr3_aa: CASSVGGQDLEKLFF

v_call: TRBV28
cdr3_aa: CASSKAGSGGYNEQFF

v_call: TRBV20-1
cdr3_aa: CSAFRRQGSTGELFF

v_call: TRBV7-9
cdr3_aa: CASSLALAGEITDTQYF

v_call: TRBV20-1
cdr3_aa: CSATMTSGYEQYF

v_call: TRBV28
cdr3_aa: CASSPGGSTDTQYF

v_call: TRBV6-6
cdr3_aa: CASKKDSLSSYNEQFF

v_call: TRBV2
cdr3_aa: CASSATGTTYNEQFF

v_call: TRBV3-1
cdr3_aa: CASSQARAKTDTQYF

v_call: TRBV29-1
cdr3_aa: CSVLPWGSGANVLTF

v_call: TRBV5-1
cdr3_aa: CASSALTGLNTEAFF

v_call: TRBV28
cdr3_aa: CASSFMGQGYGYTF

v_call: TRBV29-1
cdr3_aa: CSVAPSGANVLTF

v_call: TRBV14
cdr3_aa: CASSQAGAREQYF

v_call: TRBV6-1
cdr3_aa: CASSELTEQYF

v_call: TRBV12-3/TRBV12-4
cdr3_aa: CASSQSTGTGGLISSYNEQFF

v_call: TRBV18
cdr3_aa: CASSPPGIDTQYF

v_call: TRBV28
cdr3_aa: CASKGGSNYEQYF

v_call: TRBV20-1
cdr3_aa: CSAQLHRDTQYF

v_call: TRBV25-1
cdr3_aa: CASSEGGRETQYF

v_call: TRBV29-1
cdr3_aa: CSVETVLASVNTEAFF

v_call: TRBV14
cdr3_aa: CASSPNLLTEAFF

v_call: TRBV11-2
cdr3_aa: CASSIRGPADTQYF

v_call: TRBV5-6
cdr3_aa: CASSGVAQNEQFF

v_call: TRBV9
cdr3_aa: CASSAHTGGYTEAFF

v_call: TRBV7-8
cdr3_aa: CASSASQGMIGKLFF

v_call: TRBV10-3
cdr3_aa: CAISGTGGNYGYTF

v_call: TRBV20-1
cdr3_aa: CSARDASGDPYNTEAFF

v_call: TRBV7-9
cdr3_aa: CASSPQGGSSHNEQFF

v_call: TRBV20-1
cdr3_aa: CSAREKGGPYGYTF

v_call: TRBV29-1
cdr3_aa: CSVQTGNGKPQHF

v_call: TRBV20-1
cdr3_aa: CSGLAEQETQYF

v_call: TRBV11-2
cdr3_aa: CASSFGGGADTGELFF

v_call: TRBV9
cdr3_aa: CASSGRSYEQYF

v_call: TRBV20-1
cdr3_aa: CSASRDGPREQFF

v_call: TRBV7-8
cdr3_aa: CASSSRTSNPYEQYF

v_call: TRBV5-6
cdr3_aa: CASRGGQDYGYTF

v_call: TRBV3-1
cdr3_aa: CASSQESRTPPIAKNIQYF

v_call: TRBV4-3
cdr3_aa: CASSQGTGVPGANVLTF

v_call: TRBV7-3
cdr3_aa: CASSRQSGTGLNEQFF

v_call: TRBV9
cdr3_aa: CASSPRQGSGEKLFF

v_call: TRBV6-5
cdr3_aa: CASTPDRGRGNYGYTF

v_call: TRBV7-6
cdr3_aa: CASSSLAGALSYNEQFF